This TCR beta chain was retrieved from a study of technical replicates of blood from several donors. Method: immunoSEQ multiplex PCR; TCRdb's copy keeps in-frame clones and lacks some. The table includes approximately 75,000 clones, around 97% detected once. Per the germline V gene, CDR1 is KGHSH and CDR2 is LQKENI. Trimming took off 5 bases at V and 0 bases at J, with 11 bases between the two ends. The CDR3 consists of 15 residues. The rearrangement links TRBV18 to TRBJ1-5; maybe TRBD1 (5 bases). The sequence came from a human donor in good health. The sequencing sample was made of T cells isolated from PBMCs. The CDR3, as DNA: TGTGCCAGCTCAGAGACAGTATATAGCAATCAGCCCCAGCATTTT. Protein: CASSETVYSNQPQHF.